The 29 T cell receptor beta chains reported below all come from one sample, sequenced in a study of blood T cell repertoires in COVID-19. Repertoires were generated with immunoSEQ multiplex PCR, while TCRdb's copy carries only in-frame clones and drops some. The repertoire has roughly 390,000 clones, more than 75% of them found once; the top ten carry 10%. The sample was peripheral blood. The origin of the receptors is a woman aged 25 to 39 with COVID-19, enrolled during active disease.

The chain joins TRBV28 to TRBJ1-1, with 7 bases fitting TRBD1. This CDR3 is 17 amino acids long. V lost 4 bases to trimming and J lost 0 bases; unmatched junction nucleotides: 11. Germline assignment: CDR1 MDHEN and CDR2 SYDVKM. The chain's CDR3 is CASSSDTGDLLNTEAFF. DNA of the CDR3: TGTGCCAGCAGTTCTGATACAGGGGACCTACTGAACACTGAAGCTTTCTTT. Full variable domain (rest looked up from reference TRBV28 and TRBJ1-1): DVKVTQSSRYLVKRTGEKVFLECVQDMDHENMFWYRQDPGLGLRLIYFSYDVKMKEKGDIPEGYSVSREKKERFSLILESASTNQTSMYLCASSSDTGDLLNTEAFFGQGTRLTVV.

The chain employs TRBV4-1 and TRBJ2-2, with TRBD2 matching over 13 bases. Germline CDR1 reads MGHRA; CDR2 reads YSYEKL. V shed 7 bases, J shed 6 bases, and the junction held 14 bases outside the gene matches. CDR3 length: 18 residues. CDR3 DNA: TGCGCCAGCACCACGGGGACTAGCGGGGTCCGTTGGGCCGGGGAGCTGTTTTTT. It codes for CASTTGTSGVRWAGELFF.

J is TRBJ1-1 and V is TRBV28; D is ambiguous. The CDR3 sequence is 13 residues long. The V gene's germline CDR1 is MDHEN and CDR2 SYDVKM. V lost 2 bases, J lost 6 bases, and 10 bases lay in between. The CDR3 is CASSLNLLAEAFF. The DNA for the CDR3 is TGTGCCAGCAGTTTAAACTTGCTTGCTGAAGCTTTCTTT.

The chain couples TRBV4-1 to TRBJ1-1; 9 bases line up with TRBD1. J gave up 1 base and V 4 bases, and 4 bases lay outside the gene matches. Germline CDR1 and CDR2: MGHRA and YSYEKL. The CDR3 is 15 amino acids. The CDR3 loop is CASSLEQGANTEAFF. In nucleotides, the CDR3 is TGCGCCAGCAGCCTAGAACAGGGGGCGAACACTGAAGCTTTCTTT.

V gene TRBV4-3 combines with J gene TRBJ1-3; D uncertain. Germline CDR1 LGHNA, CDR2 YSLEER. This CDR3 is 16 amino acids long. V was cut by 0 bases and J by 0 bases, with 9 bases left in between. The CDR3 spells CASSQDITNSGNTIYF. The CDR3 region has the DNA TGCGCCAGCAGCCAAGATATAACAAACTCTGGAAACACCATATATTTT.

The CDR3 loop reads CASNRREGTGELFF. CDR3 DNA sequence: TGTGCCAGCAACCGGAGAGAGGGCACCGGGGAGCTGTTTTTT. V usage is TRBV2 and J usage is TRBJ2-2, with D possibly matching TRBD2 (5 bases). CDR1 and CDR2 from the germline V gene are SNHLY and FYNNEI. Trimming pared 7 bases from V and 4 bases from J, leaving 13 bases between. This CDR3 comprises 14 residues.

The V call is TRBV24-1, the J call TRBJ2-1; TRBD1 agrees at 12 bases. Unmatched junction bases numbered 14, after V lost 3 bases and J lost 15 bases. This CDR3 has 16 residues. CDR1 is KGHDR and CDR2 is SFDVKD in the germline V gene. DNA of the CDR3: TGTGCCACCAGTGATGGGACAGGGGGCTACCTCGGAGGTCGGTTCTTC. It encodes CATSDGTGGYLGGRFF.

In its sample, this clone was seen once. The J gene is TRBJ2-5, the V gene TRBV28; maybe TRBD2 (6 bases). Trimming removed 7 bases from V and 1 base from J, with 13 bases in between. This CDR3 region has 14 residues. Germline CDR1 and CDR2: MDHEN and SYDVKM. The CDR3 sequence is CASNWAGRQETQYF. In DNA form, the CDR3 reads TGTGCCAGCAATTGGGCGGGACGCCAAGAGACCCAGTACTTC.

CDR3 nucleotides: TGTGCCAGCAGCCAAAGGGACAGGGTCCGCGAGCAGTACTTC. It yields the protein CASSQRDRVREQYF. The chain has TRBV7-9 and TRBJ2-7; 9 positions match TRBD1. The CDR3 covers 14 residues. The germline V gene encodes CDR1 SEHNR and CDR2 FQNEAQ (reference sequence). The J segment lost 6 bases and the V segment lost 5 bases, leaving 8 bases of the junction unmatched.

V gene TRBV5-1 combines with J gene TRBJ2-5; no reliable D call. Trimming shortened V by 6 bases and J by 1 base, and 16 bases separated the two germline ends. CDR3 size: 15 residues. Germline CDR1 and CDR2: SGHRS and YFSETQ. The CDR3 DNA sequence: TGCGCCAGCACTTTGGTAGGCAGGATCCAAGAGACCCAGTACTTC. Translation gives CASTLVGRIQETQYF.

V and J are TRBV7-9 and TRBJ1-5; D remains unclear. CDR1 SEHNR and CDR2 FQNEAQ come from the germline V gene (reference sequence). V dropped 4 bases and J dropped 7 bases, with 11 bases sitting between them. The CDR3 is 13 residues long. The CDR3 nucleotides read TGTGCCAGCAGCTCCACAAGTGTGCAGCCCCAGCATTTT. Amino acids: CASSSTSVQPQHF. The full variable domain, completed using reference TRBV7-9 and TRBJ1-5, is DTGVSQNPRHKITKRGQNVTFRCDPISEHNRLYWYRQTLGQGPEFLTYFQNEAQLEKSRLLSDRFSAERPKGSFSTLEIQRTEQGDSAMYLCASSSTSVQPQHFGDGTRLSIL.

This clone was detected ten times or more. The chain carries TRBV29-1 and TRBJ2-5; D may be TRBD2 (7 bases). Trimming took off 0 bases at V and 7 bases at J, with 18 bases between the two ends. CDR1 and CDR2 from the germline V gene are SQVTM and ANQGSEA. This CDR3 has 15 amino acids. CDR3 in DNA: TGCAGCGTTGAAGAGGGGGCGGGAGCCCTTGGGACCCAGTACTTC. It encodes CSVEEGAGALGTQYF.

This clone was seen once. DNA for the CDR3: TGTGCCAGCAGCCTACAACACGGGGAAGGGAACACTGAAGCTTTCTTT. This codes for CASSLQHGEGNTEAFF. The chain couples TRBV14 to TRBJ1-1; D gene ambiguous. The CDR3 is made up of 16 amino acids. Germline assignment: CDR1 SGHDN and CDR2 FVKESK. V lost 4 bases and J lost 1, with 16 bases in between.

This clone was observed a handful of times. This chain joins TRBV27 and TRBJ2-2, with 7 bases matching TRBD1. CDR3 length: 14 amino acids. From germline, CDR1 is MNHEY and CDR2 SMNVEV (reference sequence). The ends lost 5 bases at V and 9 bases at J; junction bases unmatched: 9. CDR3 protein: CASSLWEQGRELFF. The CDR3 bases are TGTGCCAGCAGTCTATGGGAACAGGGGCGGGAGCTGTTTTTT.

The chain has TRBV5-1 and TRBJ2-1; 10 bases are a match to TRBD2. V lost 3 bases and J lost 7; bases outside the gene matches: 7. This CDR3 region has 15 residues. Germline CDR1 and CDR2: SGHRS and YFSETQ. CDR3 sequence (DNA): TGCGCCAGCAGCTGGGGTAGCGGGAGGTATAATGAGCAGTTCTTC. Its protein is CASSWGSGRYNEQFF. Complete variable domain (other parts from reference TRBV5-1 and TRBJ2-1): KAGVTQTPRYLIKTRGQQVTLSCSPISGHRSVSWYQQTPGQGLQFLFEYFSETQRNKGNFPGRFSGRQFSNSRSEMNVSTLELGDSALYLCASSWGSGRYNEQFFGPGTRLTVL.

The chain has TRBV6-5 and TRBJ2-2; TRBD2 is a possible D gene (6 bases). V was cut by 8 bases and J by 0 bases, with 10 bases left in between. The CDR3 covers 14 residues. Germline assignment: CDR1 MNHEY and CDR2 SVGAGI. CDR3 in amino acids: CASFRGANTGELFF. The CDR3 DNA follows: TGTGCCAGCTTCCGCGGGGCGAACACCGGGGAGCTGTTTTTT.

The rearrangement joins TRBV4-3 to TRBJ2-3; TRBD2 matches at 10 bases. CDR1 and CDR2 (germline): LGHNA, YSLEER. The CDR3 is 18 amino acids. The ends lost 3 bases at V and 5 bases at J; junction bases unmatched: 14. The CDR3 sequence: CASSHQAVAGGGGDTQYF. Written as DNA, the CDR3 is TGCGCCAGCAGCCACCAGGCAGTAGCGGGAGGCGGAGGAGATACGCAGTATTTT.

The chain couples TRBV11-2 to TRBJ1-2; 8 bases line up with TRBD1. In germline, CDR1 is SGHAT, CDR2 FQNNGV. V shed 2 bases and J 4 bases; nucleotides not matched to a gene: 15. The CDR3 contains 18 residues. The CDR3 protein is CASSLTGGQALSGYGYTF. In DNA, the CDR3 is TGTGCCAGCAGCTTAACCGGGGGACAGGCCTTATCGGGCTATGGCTACACCTTC.

V and J are TRBV6-5 and TRBJ1-1, with TRBD1 matching 11 bases. The CDR3 has 15 residues. The V and J ends lost 7 bases and 5 bases, in that order; junction bases with no gene match: 9. Looked up from germline, CDR1 is MNHEY and CDR2 is SVGAGI. CDR3 residues: CASIGQGARGTEAFF. The CDR3 DNA follows: TGTGCCAGCATTGGACAGGGGGCTCGGGGAACTGAAGCTTTCTTT.

The chain employs TRBV15 and TRBJ1-2; 9 bases agree with TRBD1. Germline CDR1 is LNHNV and CDR2 is YYDKDF (reference sequence). There are 15 residues in the CDR3. Germline trimming cut 2 bases from V and 8 bases from J; bases unmatched to any gene: 9. The CDR3 reads CATSRLPQGAGGYTF. In DNA form, the CDR3 reads TGTGCCACCAGCAGATTACCACAGGGGGCGGGAGGCTACACCTTC.

This sequence joins TRBV18 and TRBJ2-1; a weak D match, TRBD1 (5 bases). CDR3 length: 12 residues. V shed 4 bases and J shed 10 bases, with 11 bases lying between them. Germline CDR1 KGHSH, CDR2 LQKENI. The CDR3 spells CASSLDTGEQFF. CDR3 DNA sequence: TGTGCCAGCTCACTGGACACTGGAGAGCAGTTCTTC.

The chain has TRBV18 and TRBJ2-4; D is perhaps TRBD2 (6 bases). CDR3 size: 15 residues. CDR1 and CDR2 from the germline V gene are KGHSH and LQKENI. V lost 1 base and J lost 8, with 15 bases in between. Written as DNA, the CDR3 is TGTGCCAGCTCACCACGTGGCGGGGTCTTTGACATTCAGTACTTC. It codes for CASSPRGGVFDIQYF.

The rearrangement links TRBV28 to TRBJ1-1, with D unresolved. Germline V lookup: CDR1 MDHEN, CDR2 SYDVKM. The CDR3 spans 14 residues. The V end lost 6 bases, the J end lost 2 bases, and 13 bases lay between the germline ends. CDR3 region: CASRPQRTNTEAFF. The DNA for the CDR3 is TGTGCCAGCAGACCTCAGAGGACTAACACTGAAGCTTTCTTT.

This rearrangement joins TRBV5-5 to TRBJ2-5; no definite D call. The CDR3 covers 13 residues. Germline V lookup: CDR1 SGHKS, CDR2 YYEKEE (reference sequence). V was clipped by 6 bases and J by 7 bases, with 16 bases between them. The CDR3 DNA reads as TGTGCCAGCAACGACGGCCTGCCGGGGACCCAGTACTTC. Its protein is CASNDGLPGTQYF. The complete variable domain, with remaining parts taken from reference TRBV5-5 and TRBJ2-5, reads DAGVTQSPTHLIKTRGQQVTLRCSPISGHKSVSWYQQVLGQGPQFIFQYYEKEERGRGNFPDRFSARQFPNYSSELNVNALLLGDSALYLCASNDGLPGTQYFGPGTRLLVL.

This chain uses TRBV6-5 with TRBJ2-2, with a tentative D call TRBD1 (6 bases). This CDR3 spans 15 amino acids. Between the trimmed V and J ends, which lost 6 bases and 5 bases, there was a span of 16 bases. CDR1 is MNHEY, CDR2 SVGAGI, per germline. The CDR3 DNA reads as TGTGCCAGCAGCTGGGGGCAGGGTGGGACCGGGGAGCTGTTTTTT. Amino acids: CASSWGQGGTGELFF.

The count of this clone is one. The chain carries TRBV7-9 and TRBJ2-7; D unclear. The CDR3 runs to 13 residues. Germline lookup yields CDR1 SEHNR and CDR2 FQNEAQ (reference sequence). V lost 0 bases, J lost 5 bases, and 8 bases lay in between. This CDR3 is CASSLAGGNEQYF. The DNA of the CDR3 is TGTGCCAGCAGCTTAGCTGGCGGAAACGAGCAGTACTTC.

This clone showed up just a few times. The chain joins TRBV7-9 to TRBJ2-7, with D perhaps TRBD1 (5 bases). V gave up 3 bases and J gave up 7 bases, with 13 bases separating them. This CDR3 has 13 residues. Germline CDR1 SEHNR, CDR2 FQNEAQ (reference sequence). CDR3 coding DNA: TGTGCCAGCAGCTTTCCGACAGTTAATGAGCAGTACTTC. Its translation: CASSFPTVNEQYF.

The gene calls are TRBV7-9 and TRBJ2-1, with TRBD2 matching over 8 bases. The CDR3 has 17 residues. Germline-derived CDR1 and CDR2 are SEHNR and FQNEAQ (reference sequence). The ends lost 0 bases at V and 0 bases at J; junction bases unmatched: 4. The DNA for the CDR3 is TGTGCCAGCAGCTTAGCCGTGACTAGCGCCTCCTACAATGAGCAGTTCTTC. As protein: CASSLAVTSASYNEQFF.

This chain links TRBV18 with TRBJ2-7, with D possibly TRBD2 on 6 matching bases. V was cut by 4 bases and J by 3 bases, with 10 bases left in between. Germline V gives CDR1 KGHSH, CDR2 LQKENI. The CDR3 has 13 residues. The CDR3 DNA follows: TGTGCCAGCTCACGCCGGGACTTCTACGAGCAGTACTTC. It translates to CASSRRDFYEQYF. Full variable domain (missing parts from reference TRBV18 and TRBJ2-7): NAGVMQNPRHLVRRRGQEARLRCSPMKGHSHVYWYRQLPEEGLKFMVYLQKENIIDESGMPKERFSAEFPKEGPSILRIQQVVRGDSAAYFCASSRRDFYEQYFGPGTRLTVT.